The clone carrying this T cell receptor (beta chain) was detected a few times. The data were taken from a study of response to subunit inactivated influenza vaccine. V trimming: 0 bases; J trimming: 6 bases; junction bases outside the gene matches: 4. The CDR3 sequence is 16 residues long. From germline, CDR1 is SGHRS and CDR2 YFSETQ. Each CDR3 protein gets one entry after TCRdb re-called the RT-PCR reads with MiXCR. The repertoire holds roughly 540,000 distinct CDR3 sequences, with approximately 24% as singletons. This sample also belongs to another study, concerning T cells expressing NK-cell markers. That report adds: Beta-chain TCR cDNA was generated via 5'RACE template switching with UMIs.

Sequences were derived from CD4+ T cells sorted from PBMCs, sampled 11 to 12 days after vaccination. The TCR originated in a man aged 50 to 60 who received an inactivated influenza vaccine. This chain joins TRBV5-1 and TRBJ2-1; 12 bases are a match to TRBD2. The CDR3 sequence: CASSLGLAGDTNEQFF. The DNA of the CDR3 is TGCGCCAGCAGCTTGGGACTAGCGGGAGATACCAATGAGCAGTTCTTC.